This entry lists 23 T cell receptor beta chains sequenced from one sample in a study of cytomegalovirus exposure and HLA in healthy donors. Amplification used 60 Vbeta primers and 13 Jbeta primers. Some clones are missing from TCRdb's copy, which holds only in-frame ones; the method was immunoSEQ multiplex PCR. The profile shows some 100,000 clones, 73% of them singletons. The sample was PBMCs. The receptors shown here come from a man in his forties in good health and CMV-seronegative.

This clone was seen only a few times. This same CDR3 is encoded by further DNA sequences in the sample. J is TRBJ2-5 and V is TRBV5-6; TRBD1 agrees at 7 bases. CDR1 is SGHDT, CDR2 YYEEEE, per germline. J lost 4 bases, V lost 4 bases, and 13 bases had no gene match. The CDR3 has 16 amino acids. DNA for the CDR3: TGTGCCAGCAGCGCCCGACGGACAGGCTTAGGAGAGACCCAGTACTTC. This codes for CASSARRTGLGETQYF.

V is TRBV7-9 and J is TRBJ1-2, with 7 positions matching TRBD1. The CDR3 has 15 residues. Looked up from germline, CDR1 is SEHNR and CDR2 is FQNEAQ (reference sequence). Trimming took 4 bases from V and 4 from J; bases not matched to a gene: 9. CDR3: CASSSRDSLAYGYTF. DNA of the CDR3: TGTGCCAGCAGCTCCCGGGACAGTTTGGCCTATGGCTACACCTTC. Looking up the rest from reference TRBV7-9 and TRBJ1-2 gives the full variable domain: DTGVSQNPRHKITKRGQNVTFRCDPISEHNRLYWYRQTLGQGPEFLTYFQNEAQLEKSRLLSDRFSAERPKGSFSTLEIQRTEQGDSAMYLCASSSRDSLAYGYTFGSGTRLTVV.

V and J are TRBV5-8 and TRBJ2-1; TRBD2 might be the D (5 bases). In germline, CDR1 is SGHTS, CDR2 YDEGEE. The CDR3 totals 15 residues. The germline V and J ends were trimmed by 1 base and 2 bases, with 10 bases remaining between them. The CDR3 coding sequence is TGTGCCAGCAGCTTGCCGGGGTCGGCCTACAATGAGCAGTTCTTC. Protein sequence: CASSLPGSAYNEQFF.

The chain uses TRBV7-2 and TRBJ2-2, with 9 bases identical to TRBD2. V gave up 1 base and J gave up 10 bases; unmatched junction bases: 1. The CDR3 contains 13 residues. Germline assignment: CDR1 SGHTA and CDR2 FQGNSA. The CDR3 nucleotides read TGTGCCAGCAGCTTAGGACTAGCGGTGGAGCTGTTTTTT. Its translation is CASSLGLAVELFF.

The chain is built from TRBV9 and TRBJ2-5; 7 nucleotides line up with TRBD2. Trimming at V came to 0 bases and at J to 2 bases, leaving 10 bases not matched to a gene. Germline CDR1 is SGDLS and CDR2 is YYNGEE. The CDR3 loop spans 17 amino acids. The CDR3 region has the DNA TGTGCCAGCAGCGTAGGAGAATCGGGGGGACGGCAAGAGACCCAGTACTTC. Translation gives CASSVGESGGRQETQYF.

This clone has more than one count but fewer than ten. The chain couples TRBV15 to TRBJ2-5, with 8 bases identical to TRBD1. The CDR3 runs 16 residues. Germline lookup yields CDR1 LNHNV and CDR2 YYDKDF (reference sequence). J lost 1 base, V lost 5 bases, and 9 bases had no gene match. For the CDR3, the DNA is TGTGCCACCAGCCCGGGACAGGCGGTATCCCAAGAGACCCAGTACTTC. Its protein product is CATSPGQAVSQETQYF.

The gene calls are TRBV19 and TRBJ1-2; weak D call: TRBD1 (5 bases). Trimming took 5 bases from V and 3 from J, leaving 13 bases between them. CDR1 and CDR2 from the germline V gene are LNHDA and SQIVND (reference sequence). CDR3 length equals 14 residues. The CDR3 DNA reads TGTGCCAGTAGTTTCCCCAGGGTTGACTATGGCTACACCTTC. Encoded protein: CASSFPRVDYGYTF.

This chain uses TRBV5-1 with TRBJ2-1, with D tentatively TRBD1 (7 bases). The CDR3 has 16 residues. The germline V and J ends were trimmed by 6 bases and 3 bases, with 19 bases remaining between them. The germline V gene has CDR1 SGHRS and CDR2 YFSETQ. The CDR3 is CASTPGQGGVYNEQFF. The CDR3 coding sequence is TGCGCCAGCACCCCAGGCCAGGGGGGCGTCTACAATGAGCAGTTCTTC.

The chain couples TRBV7-2 to TRBJ1-2; 10 nucleotides match TRBD1. The V and J ends lost 5 bases and 4 bases, in that order; junction bases with no gene match: 4. This CDR3 has 14 amino acids. Germline V CDR1 and CDR2: SGHTA, FQGNSA. For the CDR3, the DNA is TGTGCCAGCAGCCCGGACAGGGGGGTCTATGGCTACACCTTC. Protein product: CASSPDRGVYGYTF.

This chain uses TRBV7-9 with TRBJ1-1, with D hard to call. V was cut by 4 bases and J by 0 bases, with 12 bases left in between. The CDR3 spans 15 residues. The germline V gene encodes CDR1 SEHNR and CDR2 FQNEAQ (reference sequence). CDR3 DNA sequence: TGTGCCAGCAGCTCGATTGACACCTTGAACACTGAAGCTTTCTTT. Amino acids: CASSSIDTLNTEAFF.

This sequence joins TRBV6-5 and TRBJ2-1; TRBD1 matches at 7 bases. This CDR3 comprises 13 residues. V lost 9 bases, J lost 7 bases, and 9 bases stayed unmatched. Germline values: CDR1 MNHEY, CDR2 SVGAGI. The CDR3 region has the DNA TGTGCCAGTACAACAGGGGAGTGGAATGAGCAGTTCTTC. It is translated as CASTTGEWNEQFF.

The rearrangement uses TRBV5-1 and TRBJ2-3, with a weak D call TRBD2 (5 bases). Germline V lookup: CDR1 SGHRS, CDR2 YFSETQ. The ends were cut back, 4 bases at V and 6 bases at J, with 18 bases in the middle. This CDR3 spans 15 amino acids. The chain's CDR3 is CASSTSKAREDTQYF. DNA for the CDR3: TGCGCCAGCAGCACCTCTAAGGCGAGGGAGGATACGCAGTATTTT.

This clone was detected only a few times. V gene TRBV30 combines with J gene TRBJ2-1; TRBD2 might be the D (5 bases). The CDR3 covers 13 residues. V lost 6 bases to trimming and J lost 8 bases, with 17 bases between them. From germline, CDR1 is GTSNPN and CDR2 SVGIG (reference sequence). CDR3 in amino acids: CACFDGKFYEQFF. Here the CDR3 DNA reads TGTGCCTGCTTTGACGGGAAATTCTATGAGCAGTTCTTC.

The rearrangement joins TRBV4-1 to TRBJ2-7, with 8 nucleotides matching TRBD2. Germline assignment: CDR1 MGHRA and CDR2 YSYEKL. The CDR3 totals 13 residues. The V and J ends lost 2 bases and 6 bases, in that order; junction bases with no gene match: 3. CDR3 nucleotides: TGCGCCAGCAGCCAACTCACTAGCGGCGAGCAGTACTTC. It encodes CASSQLTSGEQYF.

This sequence joins TRBV4-1 and TRBJ1-5; D perhaps matches TRBD1 (5 bases). The CDR3 has 16 residues. Per the germline V gene, CDR1 is MGHRA and CDR2 is YSYEKL. Trimming took off 1 base at V and 3 bases at J, with 13 bases between the two ends. The CDR3 spells CASSQVLGELNQPQHF. In nucleotides, the CDR3 is TGCGCCAGCAGCCAAGTTCTAGGGGAACTCAATCAGCCCCAGCATTTT.

This clone was picked up a small number of times. The sample contains more than one DNA sequence encoding this CDR3. The chain employs TRBV11-2 and TRBJ2-3, with D maybe TRBD2 (6 bases). Germline-derived CDR1 and CDR2 are SGHAT and FQNNGV. The CDR3 is made up of 15 amino acids. Deletions cut 1 base from V and 0 bases from J, with 8 bases between. CDR3 bases: TGTGCCAGCAGCTTAGTGGGGGGAAGCACAGATACGCAGTATTTT. Translating it yields CASSLVGGSTDTQYF.

This clone is medium-sized. The V call is TRBV4-3, the J call TRBJ2-1; 8 bases align to TRBD2. Unmatched junction bases numbered 6, after V lost 1 base and J lost 4 bases. Per germline, CDR1 LGHNA and CDR2 YSLEER. The CDR3 spans 16 residues. As DNA, the CDR3 is TGCGCCAGCAGCCAAGCGGGTAGCGGGGATTACAATGAGCAGTTCTTC. This codes for CASSQAGSGDYNEQFF.

The chain recombines TRBV2 with TRBJ2-5; 8 bases agree with TRBD2. CDR3 length equals 15 residues. From germline, CDR1 is SNHLY and CDR2 FYNNEI. V gave up 2 bases and J gave up 3 bases; unmatched junction bases: 5. The CDR3 loop reads CASSEIPGLEETQYF. The CDR3 region has the DNA TGTGCCAGCAGTGAAATACCGGGACTAGAAGAGACCCAGTACTTC.

The V call is TRBV9, the J call TRBJ2-3, with D tentatively TRBD2 (5 bases). CDR3 size: 15 residues. V was cut by 3 bases and J by 6 bases, with 17 bases left in between. Germline V gives CDR1 SGDLS, CDR2 YYNGEE. CDR3 loop: CASSARAVSGDTQYF. The DNA of the CDR3 is TGTGCCAGCAGCGCGAGGGCAGTAAGTGGGGATACGCAGTATTTT.

With regard to this clone: Germline is not matched at one junction end, which may reflect a read error. V and J are TRBV7-9 and TRBJ1-4; D gene ambiguous. The CDR3 extends over 18 amino acids. CDR1 SEHNR and CDR2 FQNEAQ come from the germline V gene (reference sequence). The CDR3 is CSSSRTGPSREASEKLFF. CDR3 sequence (DNA): TGTTCCAGCAGCCGTACTGGGCCGTCCCGGGAGGCGTCGGAAAAACTGTTTTTT.

The J gene is TRBJ2-3, the V gene TRBV7-3; 8 positions match TRBD2. After removal of 3 bases from V and 6 bases from J, the junction contained 5 bases not matched to a gene. Germline V gives CDR1 SGHTA, CDR2 FQGTGA. The CDR3 has 14 residues. CDR3 sequence reads: CASSLSGGGDTQYF. CDR3 nucleotide sequence: TGTGCCAGCAGCTTGAGCGGGGGTGGGGATACGCAGTATTTT.

The rearrangement joins TRBV19 to TRBJ1-4, with 7 bases identical to TRBD1. The ends lost 6 bases at V and 8 bases at J; junction bases unmatched: 3. Germline V CDR1 and CDR2: LNHDA, SQIVND (reference sequence). The CDR3 contains 12 residues. The CDR3 protein is CASRSTGEKLFF. The CDR3 DNA reads as TGTGCCAGTAGATCGACAGGGGAAAAACTGTTTTTT.

This chain connects TRBV5-8 to TRBJ2-2, with 7 bases that match TRBD1. Trimming cost V 1 base and J 3 bases; bases outside gene matches: 9. Germline CDR1 reads SGHTS; CDR2 reads YDEGEE. The CDR3 loop spans 17 amino acids. Written as DNA, the CDR3 is TGTGCCAGCAGCTTGCCAGACAGGGCAAGGGACACCGGGGAGCTGTTTTTT. This sequence encodes CASSLPDRARDTGELFF.